Each of the 15 T cell receptor beta chains below was sequenced from the same sample in a study of blood T cells in healthy people across ages. Sample-barcoded 5' priming and a J-beta primer mix drove a second PCR of about 7 to 11 cycles. Each CDR3 protein is one row after TCRdb ran MiXCR on the 5' RACE reads. In the table there are about a million distinct CDR3 sequences, about 51% of which are singletons. Sequencing was done on a sample of blood. These receptor sequences come from a woman in her sixties in good health.

The chain uses TRBV4-1 and TRBJ2-2, with D maybe TRBD1 (5 bases). The V gene's germline CDR1 is MGHRA and CDR2 YSYEKL. V was pared by 1 base and J by 6 bases, with 9 bases between. The CDR3 is 14 amino acids. The CDR3 reads CASSQGQPAGELFF. DNA for the CDR3: TGCGCCAGCAGCCAAGGACAGCCCGCCGGGGAGCTGTTTTTT.

The genes are TRBV11-2 and TRBJ2-3; 7 bases fit TRBD2. Germline trimming cut 0 bases from V and 14 bases from J; bases unmatched to any gene: 5. The CDR3 spans 12 residues. Germline loops: CDR1 SGHAT, CDR2 FQNNGV. CDR3 region: CASSLDARGRYF. The CDR3 DNA is TGTGCCAGCAGCTTAGACGCGCGCGGGAGGTATTTT.

The CDR3 is CASSQPLGAYGANVLTF. The CDR3 DNA is TGTGCCAGCAGCCAACCCTTGGGGGCTTATGGGGCCAACGTCCTGACTTTC. This chain links TRBV4-2 with TRBJ2-6, with D perhaps matching TRBD1 (6 bases). Trimming pared 2 bases from V and 3 bases from J, leaving 14 bases between. The CDR3 covers 17 residues. Germline assignment: CDR1 LGHNA and CDR2 YNFKEQ.

This clonotype was observed a few times. J is TRBJ2-4 and V is TRBV4-1, with D unresolved. The germline V and J ends were trimmed by 0 bases and 1 base, with 19 bases remaining between them. Germline V CDR1 and CDR2: MGHRA, YSYEKL. This CDR3 comprises 19 residues. CDR3 residues: CASSQDSLLSVLAKNIQYF. CDR3 DNA sequence: TGCGCCAGCAGCCAAGACTCGCTGCTTTCCGTGCTGGCCAAAAACATTCAGTACTTC.

This clonotype was detected a few times. The chain combines TRBV29-1 with TRBJ2-1, with a weak D call TRBD2 (6 bases). Trimming took off 7 bases at V and 12 bases at J, with 13 bases between the two ends. The CDR3 is 10 residues long. In germline, CDR1 is SQVTM, CDR2 ANQGSEA. CDR3 DNA sequence: TGCAGCGCCCGGTGGGGGGTGCAGTTCTTC. Translating it yields CSARWGVQFF.

This clonotype was observed a single time. The chain links TRBV14 to TRBJ2-5; the match to TRBD2 covers 8 bases. Trimming took 1 base from V and 4 from J; bases not matched to a gene: 8. From germline, CDR1 is SGHDN and CDR2 FVKESK. This CDR3 comprises 16 residues. CDR3 DNA sequence: TGTGCCAGCAGCCAAGGAGTAGCGGGACATTCAGAGACCCAGTACTTC. This translates into CASSQGVAGHSETQYF.

This clonotype has a handful of counts. The chain combines TRBV7-9 with TRBJ1-2; TRBD1 matches 10 bases. V lost 1 base to trimming and J lost 13 bases; unmatched junction nucleotides: 12. Germline V gene lookup returns CDR1 SEHNR and CDR2 FQNEAQ (reference sequence). This CDR3 is 15 amino acids long. The chain's CDR3 is CASSLGLQGTGASTF. Here the CDR3 DNA reads TGTGCCAGCAGCTTAGGGCTCCAGGGGACAGGGGCAAGCACCTTC.

The chain recombines TRBV6-1 with TRBJ1-1, with 7 nucleotides matching TRBD1. In germline, CDR1 is MNHNS, CDR2 SASEGT. V shed 2 bases, J shed 4 bases, and the junction held 7 bases outside the gene matches. The CDR3 covers 15 residues. CDR3 amino acids: CASSELGGAGTEAFF. The CDR3 DNA is TGTGCCAGCAGTGAATTAGGGGGCGCCGGCACTGAAGCTTTCTTT.

The gene calls are TRBV27 and TRBJ2-1, with 10 bases aligning to TRBD2. In germline, CDR1 is MNHEY, CDR2 SMNVEV (reference sequence). This CDR3 comprises 16 residues. V lost 2 bases to trimming and J lost 6 bases; unmatched junction nucleotides: 7. The DNA of the CDR3 is TGTGCCAGCAGTTTAAGGGTAGGGACTAGCGTCAATGAGCAGTTCTTC. This gives the protein CASSLRVGTSVNEQFF.

The chain joins TRBV7-4 to TRBJ2-1, with TRBD2 identical over 9 bases. Germline V gene sequence: CDR1 SGHVT, CDR2 SQSDAQ. J lost 2 bases, V lost 10 bases, and 9 bases had no gene match. The CDR3 runs 15 residues. The CDR3 DNA follows: TGTGCCAACTTAAAGCGGGAGGCCCCCTACAATGAGCAGTTCTTC. Translated, it gives CANLKREAPYNEQFF.

This clonotype was found a few times. The V gene is TRBV12-3 or TRBV12-4, the J gene TRBJ2-1; D gene uncertain. The CDR3 contains 14 residues. Trimming stripped 1 base from V and 4 bases from J, with 8 bases between. The CDR3 coding sequence is TGTGCCAGCAGTTTAGGCTCTAAATACAATGAGCAGTTCTTC. Encoded protein: CASSLGSKYNEQFF.

This rearrangement joins TRBV12-3 or TRBV12-4 to TRBJ1-2; D remains unclear. The CDR3 runs 11 residues. Trimming took 3 bases from V and 6 from J, leaving 5 bases between them. CDR3 nucleotide sequence: TGTGCCAGCAGTTTTGGGGATGGCTACACCTTC. This translates into CASSFGDGYTF.

The chain links TRBV6-5 to TRBJ2-5; TRBD1 matches at 7 bases. The J call may not be correct, given that the DNA end is closer to TRBJ2-7. The CDR3 contains 13 residues. In germline, CDR1 is MNHEY, CDR2 SVGAGI. The CDR3 bases are TGTGCCAGCAGTCAAACAGGGGTCTACGAGCAGTACTTC. This gives the protein CASSQTGVYEQYF.

The J gene is TRBJ2-2, the V gene TRBV12-3 or TRBV12-4; D may be TRBD2 (6 bases). Trimming took 5 bases from V and 6 from J, leaving 16 bases between them. The CDR3 extends over 15 amino acids. CDR3 loop: CASSPAGLSPGELFF. CDR3 bases: TGTGCCAGCAGTCCCGCGGGACTCAGCCCCGGGGAGCTGTTTTTT.

The chain couples TRBV28 to TRBJ2-1; 10 nucleotides match TRBD2. The CDR3 has 15 amino acids. Germline assignment: CDR1 MDHEN and CDR2 SYDVKM. V was pared by 7 bases and J by 8 bases, with 11 bases of the junction left unmatched. The CDR3 sequence is CASIPGASGSHEQFF. The CDR3 DNA sequence: TGTGCCAGCATCCCAGGGGCTAGCGGGAGCCATGAGCAGTTCTTC. Variable domain in full (rest from reference TRBV28 and TRBJ2-1): DVKVTQSSRYLVKRTGEKVFLECVQDMDHENMFWYRQDPGLGLRLIYFSYDVKMKEKGDIPEGYSVSREKKERFSLILESASTNQTSMYLCASIPGASGSHEQFFGPGTRLTVL.